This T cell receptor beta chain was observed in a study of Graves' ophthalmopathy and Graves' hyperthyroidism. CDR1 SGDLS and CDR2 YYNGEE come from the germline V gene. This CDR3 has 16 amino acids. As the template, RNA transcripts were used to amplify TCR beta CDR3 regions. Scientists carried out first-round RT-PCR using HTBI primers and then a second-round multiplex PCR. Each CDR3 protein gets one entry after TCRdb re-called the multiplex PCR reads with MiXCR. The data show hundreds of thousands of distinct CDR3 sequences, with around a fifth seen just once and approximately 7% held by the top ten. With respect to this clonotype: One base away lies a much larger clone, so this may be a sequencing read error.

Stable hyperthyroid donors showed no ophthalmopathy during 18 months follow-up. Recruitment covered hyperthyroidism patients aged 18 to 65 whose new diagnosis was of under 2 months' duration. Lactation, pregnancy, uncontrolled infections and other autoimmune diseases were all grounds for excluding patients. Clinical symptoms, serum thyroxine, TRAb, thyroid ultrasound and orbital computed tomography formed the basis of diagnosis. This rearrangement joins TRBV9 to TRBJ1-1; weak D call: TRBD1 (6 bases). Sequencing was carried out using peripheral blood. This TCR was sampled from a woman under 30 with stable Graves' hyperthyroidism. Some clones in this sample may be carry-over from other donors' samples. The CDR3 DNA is TGTGCCAGCAGCTCCCCTCCAATGGGGGGACACACTGAAGCTTGCTTT. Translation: CASSSPPMGGHTEACF.